These 22 T cell receptor beta chains were sequenced from one sample in a study of blood T cell repertoires in COVID-19. Clones were sequenced by immunoSEQ multiplex PCR, and TCRdb holds only the in-frame ones, with some missing. The sample has under 450,000 clones; more than 85% are singletons. Specimen: PBMCs or T cells enriched from blood (not recorded which). The source of these receptors is a woman aged 40 to 55 who had been exposed to COVID-19.

This rearrangement joins TRBV5-4 to TRBJ2-1; D might be TRBD2 (5 bases). Between the trimmed V and J ends, which lost 0 bases and 2 bases, there was a span of 9 bases. CDR1 SGHNT and CDR2 YYREEE come from the germline V gene (reference sequence). The CDR3 runs 15 residues. Here the CDR3 DNA reads TGTGCCAGCAGCTTGGGGACTGATACCTACAATGAGCAGTTCTTC. This encodes CASSLGTDTYNEQFF.

This rearrangement joins TRBV30 to TRBJ1-6; weak D call: TRBD1 (5 bases). The germline V and J ends were trimmed by 3 bases and 7 bases, with 13 bases remaining between them. Germline V gene sequence: CDR1 GTSNPN, CDR2 SVGIG (reference sequence). CDR3 length: 14 residues. This chain's CDR3 is CAWSPDRRNSPLHF. The DNA for the CDR3 is TGTGCCTGGAGCCCAGACAGAAGAAATTCACCCCTCCACTTT.

This clone turned up a few times. V and J are TRBV7-2 and TRBJ1-3; D perhaps matches TRBD1 (5 bases). Germline lookup yields CDR1 SGHTA and CDR2 FQGNSA. Trimming removed 4 bases from V and 4 bases from J, with 17 bases in between. This CDR3 contains 16 residues. Here the CDR3 DNA reads TGTGCCAGCAGCTCGCTGCGGGGACTTTCAGGAAACACCATATATTTT. Translating it yields CASSSLRGLSGNTIYF. The full variable domain, completed using reference TRBV7-2 and TRBJ1-3, is GAGVSQSPSNKVTEKGKDVELRCDPISGHTALYWYRQSLGQGLEFLIYFQGNSAPDKSGLPSDRFSAERTGGSVSTLTIQRTQQEDSAVYLCASSSLRGLSGNTIYFGEGSWLTVV.

This sequence joins TRBV14 and TRBJ2-5; D remains ambiguous. This CDR3 spans 12 amino acids. Trimming cost V 1 base and J 5 bases, with 5 bases left between them. Germline CDR1 is SGHDN and CDR2 is FVKESK. CDR3 DNA sequence: TGTGCCAGCAGCCAAGTCAGGGAGACCCAGTACTTC. Residues: CASSQVRETQYF. Complete variable domain (other parts from reference TRBV14 and TRBJ2-5): EAGVTQFPSHSVIEKGQTVTLRCDPISGHDNLYWYRRVMGKEIKFLLHFVKESKQDESGMPNNRFLAERTGGTYSTLKVQPAELEDSGVYFCASSQVRETQYFGPGTRLLVL.

This clone was recorded only once. The V gene is TRBV6-5, the J gene TRBJ1-1, with TRBD1 identical over 12 bases. CDR1 is MNHEY and CDR2 is SVGAGI in the germline V gene. The CDR3 has 15 amino acids. Germline trimming cut 5 bases from V and 11 bases from J; bases unmatched to any gene: 12. The CDR3 DNA reads as TGTGCCAGCAGTCCTTCCCCGGGACAGGGGGCGCGGGCTTTCTTT. Its protein is CASSPSPGQGARAFF.

The chain is built from TRBV30 and TRBJ1-1; D unclear. Germline V CDR1 and CDR2: GTSNPN, SVGIG (reference sequence). The germline V and J ends were trimmed by 2 bases and 5 bases, with 15 bases remaining between them. The CDR3 loop spans 14 amino acids. CDR3 protein: CAWSSLGDLTEAFF. The CDR3 DNA reads TGTGCCTGGAGTTCGCTCGGGGATCTAACTGAAGCTTTCTTT.

The V and J genes are TRBV18 and TRBJ1-2; D remains ambiguous. The CDR3 runs 14 residues. V lost 2 bases and J lost 7, with 14 bases in between. Looked up from germline, CDR1 is KGHSH and CDR2 is LQKENI. CDR3 in DNA: TGTGCCAGCTCACCAATTAGTGGGCAAACTGGCTACACCTTC. It translates to CASSPISGQTGYTF. Full variable domain (missing parts from reference TRBV18 and TRBJ1-2): NAGVMQNPRHLVRRRGQEARLRCSPMKGHSHVYWYRQLPEEGLKFMVYLQKENIIDESGMPKERFSAEFPKEGPSILRIQQVVRGDSAAYFCASSPISGQTGYTFGSGTRLTVV.

The sample holds one count of this clone. This chain uses TRBV11-2 with TRBJ2-2; 7 bases are shared with TRBD1. This CDR3 region has 15 residues. V trimming: 5 bases; J trimming: 1 base; junction bases outside the gene matches: 4. CDR1 and CDR2 (germline): SGHAT, FQNNGV. This chain's CDR3 is CASSIRDRNTGELFF. The CDR3 DNA follows: TGTGCCAGCAGCATACGGGACAGGAACACCGGGGAGCTGTTTTTT.

The V call is TRBV2, the J call TRBJ1-1; 10 nucleotides match TRBD1. Germline-derived CDR1 and CDR2 are SNHLY and FYNNEI. CDR3 length equals 13 residues. V shed 6 bases and J 8 bases; nucleotides not matched to a gene: 6. CDR3 coding DNA: TGTGCCAGCAGCCGGGACAGGGGAGCCGAAGCTTTCTTT. It codes for CASSRDRGAEAFF.

The rearrangement joins TRBV3-1 (or the pseudogene TRBV3-2) to TRBJ1-6; D unresolved. Germline V gene lookup returns CDR1 LGHDT and CDR2 YNNKEL (reference sequence). CDR3 length: 14 residues. Trimming took off 5 bases at V and 14 bases at J, with 19 bases between the two ends. The CDR3 is CASSSRVNLGSLHF. The CDR3 nucleotides read TGTGCCAGCAGCTCCCGAGTTAACCTAGGATCCCTCCACTTT.

V and J are TRBV10-1 and TRBJ2-1; the D gene is possibly TRBD2 (6 bases). The CDR3 sequence is 15 residues long. The germline CDR1 and CDR2 sequences are WNHNN and SYGVQD (reference sequence). Deletions cut 3 bases from V and 9 bases from J, with 18 bases between. CDR3 in amino acids: CASSDAGTAMSEQFF. CDR3 nucleotides: TGCGCCAGCAGTGACGCCGGGACTGCTATGAGTGAGCAGTTCTTC.

CDR3 amino acids: CATAGFWGDSTDTQYF. The CDR3, as DNA: TGTGCCACCGCTGGGTTTTGGGGCGACAGCACAGATACGCAGTATTTT. This rearrangement joins TRBV24-1 to TRBJ2-3; tentatively, D is TRBD1 (5 bases). Germline CDR1 and CDR2: KGHDR and SFDVKD. The CDR3 loop spans 16 amino acids. With 9 bases removed from V and 0 bases from J, the gap between germline ends came to 18 bases.

The chain joins TRBV3-1 (or the pseudogene TRBV3-2) to TRBJ1-2, with D tentatively TRBD1 (5 bases). V lost 5 bases, J lost 0 bases, and 10 bases lay in between. CDR1 is LGHDT, CDR2 YNNKEL, per germline (reference sequence). The CDR3 consists of 14 residues. In DNA form, the CDR3 reads TGTGCCAGCAGCACCCGACAGACTAACTATGGCTACACCTTC. This translates into CASSTRQTNYGYTF.

V is TRBV4-1 and J is TRBJ2-1; 10 nucleotides line up with TRBD2. Germline assignment: CDR1 MGHRA and CDR2 YSYEKL. This CDR3 has 15 amino acids. V gave up 4 bases and J gave up 5 bases; unmatched junction bases: 5. DNA for the CDR3: TGCGCCAGCAGCCTCCAGGGACTAGCGAACAATGAGCAGTTCTTC. Translating it yields CASSLQGLANNEQFF.

This chain joins TRBV7-6 and TRBJ2-1; D is ambiguous. Germline CDR1 reads SGHVS; CDR2 reads FNYEAQ. The germline V and J ends were trimmed by 1 base and 7 bases, with 8 bases remaining between them. The CDR3 sequence is 13 residues long. The chain's CDR3 is CASSLVTRNEQFF. The CDR3 nucleotides read TGTGCCAGCAGCTTAGTTACGCGAAATGAGCAGTTCTTC.

V is TRBV5-6 and J is TRBJ1-2; no definite D call. The CDR3 extends over 12 amino acids. V lost 4 bases, J lost 4 bases, and 8 bases lay in between. Germline assignment: CDR1 SGHDT and CDR2 YYEEEE. The CDR3 bases are TGTGCCAGCAGCCGTCACGGCTATGGCTACACCTTC. This sequence encodes CASSRHGYGYTF. Full variable domain (rest looked up from reference TRBV5-6 and TRBJ1-2): DAGVTQSPTHLIKTRGQQVTLRCSPKSGHDTVSWYQQALGQGPQFIFQYYEEEERQRGNFPDRFSGHQFPNYSSELNVNALLLGDSALYLCASSRHGYGYTFGSGTRLTVV.

This chain links TRBV10-2 with TRBJ1-1, with a possible D match to TRBD1 (5 bases). V lost 7 bases to trimming and J lost 7 bases, with 22 bases between them. In germline, CDR1 is WSHSY, CDR2 SAAADI. The CDR3 runs 15 residues. The CDR3 DNA is TGCGCCAGCACAAATGCATTTCGACGGGACTTTGAAGCTTTCTTT. Translated, it gives CASTNAFRRDFEAFF.

This chain uses TRBV2 with TRBJ2-7; 8 bases are a match to TRBD2. The CDR3 has 14 amino acids. The ends lost 7 bases at V and 7 bases at J; junction bases unmatched: 12. Germline loops: CDR1 SNHLY, CDR2 FYNNEI. CDR3 nucleotide sequence: TGTGCCAGCAAGGGACTAGTTCTACCCTTTGAGCAGTACTTC. This gives the protein CASKGLVLPFEQYF.

There are a few counts of this clone. The chain uses TRBV30 and TRBJ1-3, with D uncertain. CDR1 GTSNPN and CDR2 SVGIG come from the germline V gene (reference sequence). CDR3 length: 14 residues. V lost 5 bases to trimming and J lost 4 bases, with 15 bases between them. CDR3: CAWGRPAGGNTIYF. The DNA for the CDR3 is TGTGCCTGGGGGAGACCGGCGGGAGGAAACACCATATATTTT.

This rearrangement joins TRBV27 to TRBJ2-5; D may be TRBD2 (7 bases). This CDR3 has 13 amino acids. Germline values: CDR1 MNHEY, CDR2 SMNVEV (reference sequence). Trimming took off 7 bases at V and 5 bases at J, with 14 bases between the two ends. Written as DNA, the CDR3 is TGTGCCAGCAACTCCAGGGGAGGGGAGACCCAGTACTTC. Its translation: CASNSRGGETQYF.

The chain carries TRBV6-5 and TRBJ1-6, with 11 bases identical to TRBD1. This CDR3 region has 15 residues. The ends lost 4 bases at V and 10 bases at J; junction bases unmatched: 6. CDR1 and CDR2 from the germline V gene are MNHEY and SVGAGI. The CDR3 loop reads CASSSGQGGISPLHF. Written as DNA, the CDR3 is TGTGCCAGCAGTTCGGGACAGGGGGGAATCTCACCCCTCCACTTT.

This clone is a singleton in its sample. The chain couples TRBV28 to TRBJ1-2; D is perhaps TRBD1 (5 bases). V was trimmed by 6 bases and J by 8 bases, leaving 16 bases between them. CDR1 MDHEN and CDR2 SYDVKM come from the germline V gene. The CDR3 length is 13 residues. CDR3 coding DNA: TGTGCCAGCAGCGTACCGGGACTGAGGGGCTACACCTTC. Amino acids: CASSVPGLRGYTF.